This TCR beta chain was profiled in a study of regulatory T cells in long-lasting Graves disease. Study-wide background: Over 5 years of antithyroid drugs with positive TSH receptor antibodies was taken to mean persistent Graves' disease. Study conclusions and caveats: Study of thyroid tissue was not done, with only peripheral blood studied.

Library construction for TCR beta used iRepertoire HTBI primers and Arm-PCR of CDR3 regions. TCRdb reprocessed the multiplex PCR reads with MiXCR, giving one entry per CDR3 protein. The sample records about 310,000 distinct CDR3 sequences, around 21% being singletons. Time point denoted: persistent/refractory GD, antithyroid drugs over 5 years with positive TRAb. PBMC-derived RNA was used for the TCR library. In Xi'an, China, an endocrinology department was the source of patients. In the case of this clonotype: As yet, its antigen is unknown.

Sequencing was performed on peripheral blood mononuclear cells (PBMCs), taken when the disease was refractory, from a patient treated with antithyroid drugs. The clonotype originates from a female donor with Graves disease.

The CDR3 coding sequence is TGTGCCAGTAGCTTTGGGCAGTTTAGCAATCAGCCCCAGCATTTT. It specifies CASSFGQFSNQPQHF. This sequence joins TRBV19 and TRBJ1-5; D unresolved. This CDR3 is built from 15 residues. Germline V gives CDR1 LNHDA, CDR2 SQIVND (reference sequence). V lost 6 bases and J 0 bases, leaving 12 bases between the germline ends.